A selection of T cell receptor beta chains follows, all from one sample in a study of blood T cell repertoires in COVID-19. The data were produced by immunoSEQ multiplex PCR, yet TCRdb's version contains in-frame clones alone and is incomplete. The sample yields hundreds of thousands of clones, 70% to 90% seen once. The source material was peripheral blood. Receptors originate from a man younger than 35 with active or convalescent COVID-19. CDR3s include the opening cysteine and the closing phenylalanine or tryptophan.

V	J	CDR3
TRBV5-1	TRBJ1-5	CASSAGHAGNQPQHF
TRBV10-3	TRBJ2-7	CAITRDRDYEQYF
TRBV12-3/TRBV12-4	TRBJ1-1	CASSLEREAFF
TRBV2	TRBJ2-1	CASSANTYNEQFF
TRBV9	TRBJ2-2	CASSVGDRDTGELFF
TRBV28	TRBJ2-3	CASSRGGEYTQYF
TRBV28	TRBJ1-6	CASSLAARKGYSPLHF
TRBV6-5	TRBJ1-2	CASSSGTGGENYGYTF
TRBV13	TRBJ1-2	CASSTVRPSRGRDYGYTF
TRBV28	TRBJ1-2	CASSFGGNYGYTF
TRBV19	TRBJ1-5	CASTREEVSQPQHF
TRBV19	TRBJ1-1	CASKLLGNTEAFF
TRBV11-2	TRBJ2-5	CASSPRGSQETQYF
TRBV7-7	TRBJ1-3	CASSLDFSSGNTIYF
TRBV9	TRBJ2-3	CASSEGQGPDTQYF
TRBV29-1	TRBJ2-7	CSVVGLAGTEQYF
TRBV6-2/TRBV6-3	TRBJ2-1	CASSYLAGPNEQFF
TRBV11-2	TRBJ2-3	CASSEGLQPPDTQYF
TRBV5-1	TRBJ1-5	CASSFYPGQNQPQHF
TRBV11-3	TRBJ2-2	CASSFRDRDLRRAGELFF
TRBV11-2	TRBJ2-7	CASSFEVSHEQYF
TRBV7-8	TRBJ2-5	CASSPAGVRGTQYF
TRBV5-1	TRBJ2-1	CASSLTPRDEQFF
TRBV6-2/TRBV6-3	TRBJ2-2	CASSLLPNTGELFF
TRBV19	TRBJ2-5	CASSIVDPFGSLETQYF
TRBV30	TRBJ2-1	CAWSVQQGYEQFF